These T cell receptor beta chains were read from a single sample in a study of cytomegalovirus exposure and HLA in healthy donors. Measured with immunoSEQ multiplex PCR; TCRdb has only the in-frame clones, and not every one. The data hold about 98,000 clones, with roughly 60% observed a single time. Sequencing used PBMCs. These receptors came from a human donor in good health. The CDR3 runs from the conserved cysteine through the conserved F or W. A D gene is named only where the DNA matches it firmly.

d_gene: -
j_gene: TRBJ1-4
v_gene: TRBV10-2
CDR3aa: CASRQLNEKLFF

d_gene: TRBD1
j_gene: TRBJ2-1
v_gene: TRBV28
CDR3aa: CASSSSGTENYNEQFF

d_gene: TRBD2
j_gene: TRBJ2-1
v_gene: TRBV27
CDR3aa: CASSILAGGDNEQFF

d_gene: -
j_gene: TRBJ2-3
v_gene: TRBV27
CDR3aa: CASSFSDPSTDTQYF

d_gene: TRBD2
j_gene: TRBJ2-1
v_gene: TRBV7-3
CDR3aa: CASSSSLAGSYNEQFF

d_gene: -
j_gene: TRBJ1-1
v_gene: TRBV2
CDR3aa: CAKSGLQPVKAFF

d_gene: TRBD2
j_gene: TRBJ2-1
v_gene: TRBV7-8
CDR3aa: CASSLAEPGLAGVSYNEQFF

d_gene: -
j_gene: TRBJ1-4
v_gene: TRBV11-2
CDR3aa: CASSLDSLNEKLFF

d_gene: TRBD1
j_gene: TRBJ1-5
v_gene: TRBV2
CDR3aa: CASRLDRVGNQPQHF

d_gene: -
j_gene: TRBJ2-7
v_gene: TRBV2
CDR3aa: CASSNLVAPYEQYF

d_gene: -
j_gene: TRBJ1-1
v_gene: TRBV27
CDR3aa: CASSLSSGVTEAFF

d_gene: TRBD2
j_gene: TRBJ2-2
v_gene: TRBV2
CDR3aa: CAIRRRELSGELFF

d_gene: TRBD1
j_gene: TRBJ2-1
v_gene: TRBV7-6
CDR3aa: CASSDRGEQFF

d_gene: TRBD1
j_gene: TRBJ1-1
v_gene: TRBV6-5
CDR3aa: CASSHRGPVTEAFF

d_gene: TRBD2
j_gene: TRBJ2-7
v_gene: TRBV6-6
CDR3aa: CASSYPLAGSYEQYF

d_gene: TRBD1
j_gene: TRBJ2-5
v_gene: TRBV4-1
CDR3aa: CASSLSRGQETQYF

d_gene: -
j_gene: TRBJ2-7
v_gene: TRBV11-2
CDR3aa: CASSLYRTAYEQYF

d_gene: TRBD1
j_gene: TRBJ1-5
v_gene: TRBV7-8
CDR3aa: CASSWGQARNQPQHF

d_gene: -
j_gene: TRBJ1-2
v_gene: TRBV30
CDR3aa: CAWSVVRGYGYTF

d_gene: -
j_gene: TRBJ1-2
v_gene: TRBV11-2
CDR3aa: CASSSGGNGYTF

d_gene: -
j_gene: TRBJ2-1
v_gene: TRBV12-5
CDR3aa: CASGGDLTYNEQFF

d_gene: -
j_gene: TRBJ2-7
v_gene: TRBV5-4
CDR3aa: CASSLGLTPNEQYF

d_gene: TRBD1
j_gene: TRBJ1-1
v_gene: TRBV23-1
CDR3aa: CASSQGTGGFWVNTEAFF

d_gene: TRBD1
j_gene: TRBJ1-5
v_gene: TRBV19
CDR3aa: CASSILQGERNQPQHF

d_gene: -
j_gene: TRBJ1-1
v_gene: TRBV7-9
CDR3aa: CASSLYPTANTEAFF

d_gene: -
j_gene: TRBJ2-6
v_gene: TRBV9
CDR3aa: CASSPHRVSGANVLTF

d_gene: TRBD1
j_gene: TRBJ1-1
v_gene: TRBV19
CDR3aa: CASSLQGGTEAFF

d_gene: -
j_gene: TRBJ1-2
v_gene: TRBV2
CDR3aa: CASSDKSNYGYTF

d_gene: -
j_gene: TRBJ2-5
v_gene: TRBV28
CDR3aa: CASSPSGGTQETQYF

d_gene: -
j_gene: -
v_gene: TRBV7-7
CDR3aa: CASSPNTGYEQYF